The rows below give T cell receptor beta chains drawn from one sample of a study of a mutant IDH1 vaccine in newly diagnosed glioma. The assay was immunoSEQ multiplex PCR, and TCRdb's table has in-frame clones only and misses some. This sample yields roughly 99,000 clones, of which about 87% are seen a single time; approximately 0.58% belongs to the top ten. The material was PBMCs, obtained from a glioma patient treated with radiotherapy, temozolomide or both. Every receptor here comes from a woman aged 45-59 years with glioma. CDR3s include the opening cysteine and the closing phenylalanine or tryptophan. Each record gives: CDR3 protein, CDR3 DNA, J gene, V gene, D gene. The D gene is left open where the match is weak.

cdr3_aa: CASSQLGAGVPDTQYF
cdr3_nt: TGTGCTAGCAGCCAACTCGGGGCGGGAGTGCCAGATACGCAGTATTTT
j_call: TRBJ2-3
v_call: TRBV7-7
d_call: TRBD2

cdr3_aa: CASSFPGQGTETQYF
cdr3_nt: TGCGCCAGCAGCTTTCCGGGACAGGGGACGGAGACCCAGTACTTC
j_call: TRBJ2-5
v_call: TRBV5-1
d_call: TRBD1

cdr3_aa: CASSAPPEAGVGAISEQYF
cdr3_nt: TGTGCCAGCAGTGCCCCCCCCGAAGCGGGAGTCGGTGCGATCTCCGAGCAGTACTTC
j_call: TRBJ2-7
v_call: TRBV6-4
d_call: TRBD2

cdr3_aa: CASSLELAGNYEQYF
cdr3_nt: TGTGCCAGCAGCTTAGAGCTAGCGGGAAACTACGAGCAGTACTTC
j_call: TRBJ2-7
v_call: TRBV11-2
d_call: TRBD2

cdr3_aa: CASSQRGSTDTQYF
cdr3_nt: TGTGCCAGCAGCCAACGGGGCAGCACAGATACGCAGTATTTT
j_call: TRBJ2-3
v_call: TRBV14
d_call: NA

cdr3_aa: CASRPRGYYGYTF
cdr3_nt: TGTGCCAGCAGACCGAGGGGATACTATGGCTACACCTTC
j_call: TRBJ1-2
v_call: TRBV7-8
d_call: NA

cdr3_aa: CASSQGRGGKRTNEKLFF
cdr3_nt: TGCGCCAGCAGCCAAGGAAGGGGGGGCAAGAGAACTAATGAAAAACTGTTTTTT
j_call: TRBJ1-4
v_call: TRBV4-1
d_call: NA

cdr3_aa: CASSPGPTDTQYF
cdr3_nt: TGTGCCAGCAGCCCAGGCCCCACAGATACGCAGTATTTT
j_call: TRBJ2-3
v_call: TRBV13
d_call: NA

cdr3_aa: CATRPGLAGGVTAELFF
cdr3_nt: TGTGCCACCCGACCGGGACTAGCGGGAGGGGTCACCGCGGAGCTGTTTTTT
j_call: TRBJ2-2
v_call: TRBV25-1
d_call: TRBD2

cdr3_aa: CASSLRQGRGTETQYF
cdr3_nt: TGTGCCAGCAGTTTACGGCAGGGCAGGGGAACAGAGACCCAGTACTTC
j_call: TRBJ2-5
v_call: TRBV28
d_call: NA

cdr3_aa: CASSLAGATMTSTDTQYF
cdr3_nt: TGTGCCAGCAGCTTGGCAGGGGCTACAATGACTAGCACAGATACGCAGTATTTT
j_call: TRBJ2-3
v_call: TRBV7-9
d_call: NA